Below, 22 T cell receptor beta chains from the same sample are listed, as sequenced in a study of early T cells in non-severe SARS-CoV-2 infection. MiXCR, run by TCRdb on the 5' RACE reads, gives a single entry per CDR3 protein. The repertoire holds 45,000 to 55,000 distinct CDR3 sequences, with around 13% as singletons. The sequencing input was whole blood. These receptors originate from an adult who was a healthcare worker with PCR-confirmed SARS-CoV-2 infection or an uninfected control (not recorded which).

In this sample, this clonotype turned up a few times. The V and J genes are TRBV6-1 and TRBJ1-3; D might be TRBD1 (5 bases). The germline gives CDR1 MNHNS, CDR2 SASEGT. Trimming stripped 0 bases from V and 8 bases from J, with 14 bases between. The CDR3 sequence is 15 residues long. The CDR3 here is CASSEAGDYGDTIYF. In DNA, the CDR3 is TGTGCCAGCAGTGAAGCGGGGGATTACGGTGACACCATATATTTT.

This clonotype was observed at least ten times. The chain combines TRBV6-6 with TRBJ2-6; TRBD2 is a possible D gene (6 bases). The length of the CDR3 is 15 residues. Trimming shortened V by 4 bases and J by 0 bases, and 7 bases separated the two germline ends. Germline V lookup: CDR1 MNHNY, CDR2 SVGAGI (reference sequence). Written as DNA, the CDR3 is TGTGCCAGCAGTTCCGGGGGCTCTGGGGCCAACGTCCTGACTTTC. As protein: CASSSGGSGANVLTF.

This sequence joins TRBV5-1 and TRBJ1-1; 9 bases line up with TRBD1. Germline V gene data show CDR1 as SGHRS and CDR2 as YFSETQ. Trimming at V came to 1 base and at J to 0 bases, leaving 16 bases not matched to a gene. CDR3 length equals 20 residues. CDR3 DNA: TGCGCCAGCAGCTTGCCCACCCCCGGGACAGGGCAATCCATGAACACTGAAGCTTTCTTT. This codes for CASSLPTPGTGQSMNTEAFF.

This clonotype was recorded a few times. This chain uses TRBV18 with TRBJ1-4; the match to TRBD1 covers 10 bases. From germline, CDR1 is KGHSH and CDR2 LQKENI. After removal of 3 bases from V and 5 bases from J, the junction contained 3 bases not matched to a gene. This CDR3 comprises 15 residues. CDR3 in amino acids: CASSPPGQGNEKLFF. DNA of the CDR3: TGTGCCAGCTCACCTCCGGGACAGGGGAATGAAAAACTGTTTTTT.

This clonotype was counted only a few times. The rearrangement links TRBV20-1 to TRBJ2-2, with TRBD1 as a possible D gene (6 bases). The CDR3 covers 12 residues. Germline V gene lookup returns CDR1 DFQATT and CDR2 SNEGSKA (reference sequence). Trimming pared 6 bases from V and 7 bases from J, leaving 12 bases between. Written as DNA, the CDR3 is TGCAGTGCCAGCAGGGGTAACGGGGAGCTGTTTTTT. It yields the protein CSASRGNGELFF.

This clonotype was counted at least ten times. The genes are TRBV11-2 and TRBJ2-2; the match to TRBD1 covers 8 bases. CDR1 and CDR2 from the germline V gene are SGHAT and FQNNGV. After removal of 4 bases from V and 6 bases from J, the junction contained 10 bases not matched to a gene. The CDR3 runs 16 residues. CDR3 nucleotides: TGTGCCAGCAGCTCCCCCCGGACAGGGAGACCCGGGGAGCTGTTTTTT. Protein: CASSSPRTGRPGELFF.

At least ten counts were recorded for this clonotype. This chain links TRBV6-5 with TRBJ1-1; perhaps TRBD1 as D (6 bases). CDR3 length: 14 residues. Germline CDR1 reads MNHEY; CDR2 reads SVGAGI. V lost 6 bases, J lost 1 base, and 12 bases lay in between. The CDR3 protein is CASRPRTENTEAFF. CDR3 DNA: TGTGCCAGCAGACCACGGACAGAGAACACTGAAGCTTTCTTT.

The genes are TRBV7-3 and TRBJ2-5, with 9 bases aligning to TRBD1. Germline CDR1 and CDR2: SGHTA and FQGTGA. Germline trimming cut 2 bases from V and 5 bases from J; bases unmatched to any gene: 6. This CDR3 spans 15 amino acids. The CDR3 protein is CASSLWGQGGETQYF. In DNA form, the CDR3 reads TGTGCCAGCAGCTTATGGGGACAGGGAGGGGAGACCCAGTACTTC.

This clonotype is classed as medium-sized (0.01 to 0.1%). V gene TRBV12-3 or TRBV12-4 combines with J gene TRBJ1-2; the D is unclear. The CDR3 is 14 residues long. With 6 bases removed from V and 7 bases from J, the gap between germline ends came to 18 bases. The CDR3 coding sequence is TGTGCCAGCAGCTTGCCACGGTCTAGAGGTGGCTACACCTTC. As protein: CASSLPRSRGGYTF.

Here the CDR3 reads CASRTAVLTEAFF. Written as DNA, the CDR3 is TGTGCCAGCAGGACCGCGGTGTTAACTGAAGCTTTCTTT. V is TRBV6-6 and J is TRBJ1-1; no clear D gene. Between the trimmed V and J ends, which lost 6 bases and 5 bases, there was a span of 13 bases. Germline lookup yields CDR1 MNHNY and CDR2 SVGAGI (reference sequence). CDR3 length equals 13 residues.

This clonotype was recorded at least ten times. The J gene is TRBJ1-4, the V gene TRBV7-2; D uncertain. Germline V gene lookup returns CDR1 SGHTA and CDR2 FQGNSA. V lost 1 base, J lost 8 bases, and 14 bases lay in between. The CDR3 consists of 15 residues. In DNA form, the CDR3 reads TGTGCCAGCAGCTTAGAGTTCCACACACCCGAAAAACTGTTTTTT. It specifies CASSLEFHTPEKLFF.

The rearrangement joins TRBV28 to TRBJ2-3; the match to TRBD2 covers 9 bases. Losses at the gene ends were 4 bases for V and 2 bases for J; bases not matched to a gene: 19. CDR1 and CDR2 (germline): MDHEN, SYDVKM. This CDR3 has 20 residues. This CDR3 is CASSSPLFGPLAGSTDTQYF. The CDR3 DNA is TGTGCCAGCAGTTCACCCCTCTTTGGGCCTCTAGCGGGGTCCACAGATACGCAGTATTTT.

Remarks on this clonotype: This sequence may be a read error, since a much larger clone differs from it by one base. J is TRBJ1-6 and V is TRBV4-1; 8 bases are a match to TRBD1. The CDR3 consists of 17 residues. Germline assignment: CDR1 MGHRA and CDR2 YSYEKL. The CDR3 is CTSSQGTAGGRNSPLHF. The DNA of the CDR3 is TGCACCAGCAGCCAAGGAACCGCAGGGGGCCGGAATTCACCCCTCCACTTT.

This clonotype was detected many times. The chain carries TRBV2 and TRBJ1-2; D is possibly TRBD1 (6 bases). The CDR3 covers 14 residues. Germline values: CDR1 SNHLY, CDR2 FYNNEI. With 5 bases removed from V and 0 bases from J, the gap between germline ends came to 10 bases. The CDR3 sequence is CASSLDSPNYGYTF. CDR3 DNA: TGTGCCAGCAGTTTGGACAGCCCTAACTATGGCTACACCTTC.

This chain uses TRBV2 with TRBJ2-2; 9 bases are shared with TRBD2. J gave up 6 bases and V 6 bases, and 5 bases lay outside the gene matches. The germline V gene has CDR1 SNHLY and CDR2 FYNNEI. This CDR3 is 14 amino acids long. The CDR3 here is CASRGTSLAGELFF. The CDR3 DNA reads as TGTGCCAGCAGAGGGACTAGCTTGGCCGGGGAGCTGTTTTTT. Looking up the rest from reference TRBV2 and TRBJ2-2 gives the full variable domain: EPEVTQTPSHQVTQMGQEVILRCVPISNHLYFYWYRQILGQKVEFLVSFYNNEISEKSEIFDDQFSVERPDGSNFTLKIRSTKLEDSAMYFCASRGTSLAGELFFGEGSRLTVL.

This clonotype was seen many times. This rearrangement joins TRBV29-1 to TRBJ2-4, with 8 nucleotides matching TRBD2. Germline values: CDR1 SQVTM, CDR2 ANQGSEA. This CDR3 region has 16 residues. The trim removed 5 bases at V and 2 bases at J, leaving 11 bases unmatched. This CDR3 reads CSVQREVAGSKNIQYF. As DNA, the CDR3 is TGCAGCGTTCAAAGGGAGGTAGCGGGGTCCAAAAACATTCAGTACTTC. Combining the CDR3 with reference TRBV29-1 and TRBJ2-4 gives the whole variable domain SAVISQKPSRDICQRGTSLTIQCQVDSQVTMMFWYRQQPGQSLTLIATANQGSEATYESGFVIDKFPISRPNLTFSTLTVSNMSPEDSSIYLCSVQREVAGSKNIQYFGAGTRLSVL.

This chain joins TRBV2 and TRBJ2-7, with 10 bases identical to TRBD1. The CDR3 extends over 13 amino acids. Losses at the gene ends were 11 bases for V and 2 bases for J; bases not matched to a gene: 6. Germline CDR1 SNHLY, CDR2 FYNNEI. The CDR3 DNA reads as TGTGCCGGCGGGACAGGGGTTACCTACGAGCAGTACTTC. Amino acid sequence: CAGGTGVTYEQYF.

The chain uses TRBV7-2 and TRBJ2-3, with a tentative D call TRBD1 (5 bases). V was cut by 2 bases and J by 7 bases, with 7 bases left in between. In germline, CDR1 is SGHTA, CDR2 FQGNSA. The CDR3 length is 12 residues. In nucleotides, the CDR3 is TGTGCCAGCAGCTTACGACAGAATACGCAGTATTTT. Translating it yields CASSLRQNTQYF. The full variable domain, completed using reference TRBV7-2 and TRBJ2-3, is GAGVSQSPSNKVTEKGKDVELRCDPISGHTALYWYRQSLGQGLEFLIYFQGNSAPDKSGLPSDRFSAERTGGSVSTLTIQRTQQEDSAVYLCASSLRQNTQYFGPGTRLTVL.

This chain connects TRBV30 to TRBJ2-7, with D maybe TRBD1 (6 bases). Germline CDR1 reads GTSNPN; CDR2 reads SVGIG (reference sequence). V lost 0 bases and J 1 base, leaving 10 bases between the germline ends. There are 14 residues in the CDR3. The CDR3 loop is CAWSVQGSSYEQYF. DNA of the CDR3: TGTGCCTGGAGTGTCCAGGGGAGTTCCTACGAGCAGTACTTC.

This clonotype was recorded at least ten times. CDR3 sequence reads: CASRGEEQYF. Here the CDR3 DNA reads TGTGCCAGCCGCGGGGAGGAGCAGTACTTC. The chain uses TRBV11-2 and TRBJ2-7; D perhaps matches TRBD2 (6 bases). The CDR3 loop spans 10 amino acids. Germline V gene data show CDR1 as SGHAT and CDR2 as FQNNGV. Deletions cut 8 bases from V and 7 bases from J, with 9 bases between. The full variable domain, completed using reference TRBV11-2 and TRBJ2-7, is EAGVAQSPRYKIIEKRQSVAFWCNPISGHATLYWYQQILGQGPKLLIQFQNNGVVDDSQLPKDRFSAERLKGVDSTLKIQPAKLEDSAVYLCASRGEEQYFGPGTRLTVT.

This rearrangement joins TRBV3-1 to TRBJ1-1; possible D gene TRBD1, 5 bases. Germline CDR1 reads LGHDT; CDR2 reads YNNKEL (reference sequence). Trimming cost V 10 bases and J 1 base, with 13 bases left between them. The CDR3 runs to 13 residues. The CDR3 loop is CATSPGTNTEAFF. CDR3 bases: TGTGCCACCTCCCCCGGGACGAACACTGAAGCTTTCTTT.

This rearrangement joins TRBV19 to TRBJ1-1, with 12 positions matching TRBD1. The germline gives CDR1 LNHDA, CDR2 SQIVND (reference sequence). The ends lost 7 bases at V and 6 bases at J; junction bases unmatched: 6. The CDR3 is made up of 14 amino acids. The CDR3 region is CASTAGTGGPEAFF. DNA of the CDR3: TGTGCCAGTACCGCGGGGACAGGGGGCCCTGAAGCTTTCTTT. Full variable domain (remainder filled in from reference TRBV19 and TRBJ1-1): DGGITQSPKYLFRKEGQNVTLSCEQNLNHDAMYWYRQDPGQGLRLIYYSQIVNDFQKGDIAEGYSVSREKKESFPLTVTSAQKNPTAFYLCASTAGTGGPEAFFGQGTRLTVV.